Shown below are 22 T cell receptor beta chains from a single sample sequenced in a study of molecular identifiers for immune sequencing clone quantification. One entry per CDR3 protein results from TCRdb running MiXCR on the PCR reads. The sample includes roughly 100,000 distinct CDR3 sequences, about 32% of them seen just once. The specimen was naive CD8+ T cells from blood, with Jurkat cell RNA spiked in. Stated subset: FACS-sorted CD8+CD4-CCR7+CD45RA+ naive T cells. All receptors come from a human donor in good health. Some libraries in this study had Jurkat cell RNA spiked in.

A note on this clonotype: Sequence at one end of the junction differs from germline and may be a read error. The chain has TRBV7-2 and TRBJ2-3, with 8 bases that match TRBD1. There are 15 residues in the CDR3. Germline V gene data show CDR1 as SGHTA and CDR2 as FQGNSA. The chain's CDR3 is CANSLKTGVEDTQYF. CDR3 DNA: TGTGCCAACAGCCTAAAGACAGGGGTGGAAGATACGCAGTATTTT.

This clonotype has at least ten counts. The CDR3 protein is CASSEWGSRQETQYF. Here the CDR3 DNA reads TGTGCCAGCAGTGAATGGGGCAGCCGCCAAGAGACCCAGTACTTC. J is TRBJ2-5 and V is TRBV25-1; D is perhaps TRBD1 (5 bases). The CDR3 length is 15 residues. V was shortened by 1 base and J by 1 base, with 10 bases between the two germline ends. Germline V gene sequence: CDR1 MGHDK, CDR2 SYGVNS.

V usage is TRBV9 and J usage is TRBJ2-1, with 7 nucleotides matching TRBD1. Looked up from germline, CDR1 is SGDLS and CDR2 is YYNGEE. After removal of 4 bases from V and 10 bases from J, the junction contained 8 bases not matched to a gene. The CDR3 has 13 amino acids. The CDR3 region has the DNA TGTGCCAGCAGCTCTAGACAGGGTTACGAGCAGTTCTTC. Its translation: CASSSRQGYEQFF.

The J gene is TRBJ2-7, the V gene TRBV28, with TRBD2 matching 8 bases. This CDR3 comprises 16 residues. Trimming took 6 bases from V and 2 from J; bases not matched to a gene: 12. Germline V lookup: CDR1 MDHEN, CDR2 SYDVKM. CDR3 region: CASRKFSGNPAYEQYF. Written as DNA, the CDR3 is TGTGCCAGCAGAAAATTTAGCGGGAACCCCGCCTACGAGCAGTACTTC.

For this clonotype: A junction end diverges from the germline sequence, so it may reflect a read error. The J gene is TRBJ1-5, the V gene TRBV6-1; 7 nucleotides line up with TRBD1. Germline CDR1 is MNHNS and CDR2 is SASEGT. This CDR3 spans 13 amino acids. CDR3 DNA: TGTGTCAGCACCGGGACAGAGAATCAGCCCCAGCATTTT. Protein product: CVSTGTENQPQHF.

This clonotype was seen only a few times. The chain couples TRBV4-2 to TRBJ2-1; 8 bases agree with TRBD1. Germline V gives CDR1 LGHNA, CDR2 YNFKEQ. The V segment lost 3 bases and the J segment 6 bases; nucleotides outside the gene matches: 7. The CDR3 is made up of 15 amino acids. The CDR3 sequence is CASSHGQGAINEQFF. For the CDR3, the DNA is TGTGCCAGCAGCCACGGGCAGGGGGCGATCAATGAGCAGTTCTTC.

There are a few counts of this clonotype. The rearrangement joins TRBV12-3 or TRBV12-4 to TRBJ2-1, with TRBD1 as a possible D gene (6 bases). The CDR3 loop spans 16 amino acids. The germline V and J ends were trimmed by 5 bases and 0 bases, with 14 bases remaining between them. CDR3: CASSPGQGHSYNEQFF. CDR3 in DNA: TGTGCCAGCAGTCCGGGACAAGGGCACTCCTACAATGAGCAGTTCTTC.

This chain links TRBV6-6 with TRBJ2-7; D not resolved. V was clipped by 4 bases and J by 9 bases, with 19 bases between them. This CDR3 has 14 residues. Germline values: CDR1 MNHNY, CDR2 SVGAGI (reference sequence). CDR3 nucleotide sequence: TGTGCCAGCAGTTTGTTGGACCCCGCCGACGCGCAGTACTTC. This encodes CASSLLDPADAQYF.

Of note for this clonotype: This is likely a read error, given that the CDR3 carries no conserved phenylalanine or tryptophan at its end. Because the CDR3's place on the DNA is in doubt, the DNA is left out and the CDR3 is given as listed by TCRdb. The chain uses TRBV29-1 and TRBJ1-3; the D call of TRBD1 is as the table states it, not checked on the DNA. CDR1 and CDR2 from the germline V gene are SQVTM and ANQGSEA. Ends included, the CDR3 has 14 residues. CDR3 sequence reads: CSVPGQESGNTVYL.

This clonotype has a single count. This chain joins TRBV18 and TRBJ1-1; D not certain. V dropped 3 bases and J dropped 0 bases, with 14 bases sitting between them. The CDR3 extends over 16 amino acids. The germline V gene has CDR1 KGHSH and CDR2 LQKENI. The CDR3 coding sequence is TGTGCCAGCTCACCTCCCGCGGCGTACCTGAACACTGAAGCTTTCTTT. It yields the protein CASSPPAAYLNTEAFF.

Points on this clonotype: Given a much more abundant clone one base away, this may be a read error. This chain joins TRBV28 and TRBJ2-3; D is possibly TRBD2 (5 bases). CDR3 length: 14 residues. V was cut by 4 bases and J by 4 bases, with 12 bases left in between. The V gene's germline CDR1 is MDHEN and CDR2 SYDVKM. CDR3 region: CASSSGLNADTQYF. CDR3 coding DNA: TGTGCCAGCAGTTCAGGACTGAACGCAGATACGCAGTATTTT.

This chain uses TRBV19 with TRBJ2-1; D may be TRBD1 (6 bases). The CDR3 sequence is 14 residues long. V was shortened by 6 bases and J by 8 bases, with 17 bases between the two germline ends. Germline assignment: CDR1 LNHDA and CDR2 SQIVND (reference sequence). This chain's CDR3 is CASSQLNRADEQFF. CDR3 bases: TGTGCCAGTAGCCAATTGAACAGGGCCGATGAGCAGTTCTTC.

This clonotype was seen only a few times. This rearrangement joins TRBV5-6 to TRBJ1-6; no firm D call. Trimming cost V 1 base and J 5 bases, with 7 bases left between them. Germline CDR1 SGHDT, CDR2 YYEEEE. The CDR3 extends over 14 amino acids. CDR3 in DNA: TGTGCCAGCAGCTTGCCACAACATAATTCACCCCTCCACTTT. Protein: CASSLPQHNSPLHF.

The genes are TRBV24-1 and TRBJ2-1, with D maybe TRBD1 (5 bases). The CDR3 consists of 14 residues. Germline loops: CDR1 KGHDR, CDR2 SFDVKD. V was pared by 5 bases and J by 9 bases, with 16 bases between. CDR3 protein: CATSGSGLMGEQFF. The CDR3 coding sequence is TGTGCCACCAGTGGTTCAGGGCTTATGGGTGAGCAGTTCTTC.

This clonotype was seen a few times. The J gene is TRBJ2-2, the V gene TRBV4-3; D ambiguous. Germline assignment: CDR1 LGHNA and CDR2 YSLEER. CDR3 length equals 13 residues. V lost 0 bases and J 7 bases, leaving 6 bases between the germline ends. The CDR3 DNA reads as TGCGCCAGCAGCCAAGATAGAGGCGGGGAGCTGTTTTTT. As protein: CASSQDRGGELFF.

For this clonotype: No conserved phenylalanine or tryptophan is present at the end of the CDR3, so a read error is the likely explanation. The limits of the CDR3 on the DNA are not certain, so only TCRdb's listed CDR3 is given. The chain joins TRBV20-1 to TRBJ1-2; the D segment call TRBD1 is taken from the table without a DNA check. The CDR3 has 13 amino acids, counting both end residues. Germline CDR1 reads DFQATT; CDR2 reads SNEGSKA (reference sequence). This CDR3 is CSADGGKIGGYSY.

This clonotype has more than one count but fewer than ten. The chain is built from TRBV27 and TRBJ2-7; 11 bases align to TRBD2. Germline CDR1 MNHEY, CDR2 SMNVEV (reference sequence). The CDR3 runs 15 residues. V lost 2 bases and J lost 4; bases outside the gene matches: 4. The CDR3 DNA sequence: TGTGCCAGCAGTTTAGGGACTAGCGGAACGTACGAGCAGTACTTC. It is translated as CASSLGTSGTYEQYF.

V and J are TRBV2 and TRBJ2-5, with a possible D match to TRBD1 (6 bases). V lost 5 bases and J 2 bases, leaving 12 bases between the germline ends. Germline CDR1 and CDR2: SNHLY and FYNNEI. CDR3 size: 14 residues. CDR3 in DNA: TGTGCCAGCAGTTCTGGGACACTTCAAGAGACCCAGTACTTC. Translation: CASSSGTLQETQYF.

This clonotype was counted between two and nine times. The chain uses TRBV4-1 and TRBJ2-7, with no clear D. V gave up 1 base and J gave up 2 bases, with 6 bases separating them. In germline, CDR1 is MGHRA, CDR2 YSYEKL. The CDR3 is made up of 13 amino acids. The CDR3 DNA is TGCGCCAGCAGCCAAGTCCAAGCCTACGAGCAGTACTTC. This gives the protein CASSQVQAYEQYF.

On this clonotype itself: Just one base apart from a much larger clone, this may be a read error. This likely comes from a read error, as the CDR3 has no conserved phenylalanine or tryptophan at its end. The V call is TRBV13, the J call TRBJ1-6; D is uncertain. V lost 3 bases and J 1 base, leaving 13 bases between the germline ends. This CDR3 has 17 amino acids. Germline values: CDR1 PRHDT, CDR2 FYEKMQ (reference sequence). The CDR3 region has the DNA TGTGCCAGCAGCTTTGGACCGCGGAGTTCCTATAATTCACCCCTCCACTCT. This gives the protein CASSFGPRSSYNSPLHS.

The J gene is TRBJ2-2, the V gene TRBV12-3 or TRBV12-4; weak D call: TRBD1 (6 bases). This CDR3 is 15 amino acids long. Trimming stripped 2 bases from V and 0 bases from J, with 7 bases between. The CDR3 sequence is CASSLWTANTGELFF. The CDR3 DNA reads TGTGCCAGCAGTTTATGGACAGCGAACACCGGGGAGCTGTTTTTT.

As concerns this clonotype: One end of the junction varies from germline; a read error may be responsible. This sequence joins TRBV9 and TRBJ2-7; perhaps TRBD2 as D (5 bases). CDR1 and CDR2 from the germline V gene are SGDLS and YYNGEE. This CDR3 has 15 amino acids. This CDR3 is CASCVEVTGRYEQYF. The CDR3 DNA sequence: TGTGCCAGCTGCGTAGAAGTAACGGGAAGGTACGAGCAGTACTTC. The variable domain in full, with the rest retrieved from reference TRBV9 and TRBJ2-7, is DSGVTQTPKHLITATGQRVTLRCSPRSGDLSVYWYQQSLDQGLQFLIQYYNGEERAKGNILERFSAQQFPDLHSELNLSSLELGDSALYFCASCVEVTGRYEQYFGPGTRLTVT.